Here is one TCR beta chain with its context. Ten or more counts support this clone. Its antigen remains undetermined. Within one base of it there is no much larger clone, and no base qualities were kept. At the DNA level, this CDR3 is encoded by other sequences in the same sample as well. The sample comes from a study of blood T cell repertoires in COVID-19 (TCRdb year 2020). A note on the overall study: Samples covering the acute and convalescent phases of COVID-19 were provided by collaborators in the United States, Italy and Spain. Samples came from the ongoing ImmuneRACE study (first 160 participants) plus 1,254 subjects from 6 global collaborators. The prospective study material was composed of cDNA or gDNA derived from T cells, B-cell-depleted T cells, or PBMCs. The repertoires were made available in a free public database intended to serve as a resource for research on the immune response to SARS-CoV-2. A de-identified subject ID, COVID-19 status, age in years and sex were almost always included in the sample metadata. Deeply sampled blood TCRbeta repertoires from subjects exposed to, actively infected with, or recovered from COVID-19 were included in the dataset. Where HLA class I and class II types were available, the types were taken from metadata supplied by the sample provider, not from assay-based typing. Overall results and qualifications from the work: The quantity of clinical and demographic metadata differed by source and by participant and was supplied without curation.

TCRbeta CDR3 regions were amplified from genomic DNA using the immunoSEQ Assay, a bias-controlled multiplex PCR. In the original analysis: The number of nucleated cells in each sample was estimated by amplification of reference gene primers within the assay. Sequence reads were collapsed and filtered to measure the absolute abundance of every unique TCRbeta CDR3 rearrangement. For each sample, productive Simpson clonality was calculated as the square root of Simpson's diversity index over productive rearrangements. TCRdb limited this immuneACCESS table to in-frame rearrangements with V and J called. A share of clones is missing; checked studies link under half to unresolved V genes, and the rest is unexplained. The V and J calls and clone size are taken from that table; D and trimming were inferred from the DNA. The sample yields 250,000 to 300,000 clones; about nine tenths were counted once. Approximately 11% of the sample is in the top ten clones.

Cut back by 4 bases and 7 bases, the V and J ends lie 11 bases apart. The CDR3 goes from the cysteine to the phenylalanine over 13 residues. CDR3 DNA is the only sequence kept; it has 39 bases, read in frame from the first base. One collaborating source in Seattle enrolled patients during active infection and followed them longitudinally through the course of disease. Each collaborating institution followed its own protocols to collect whole blood in K2EDTA tubes. For TCRbeta analysis, collaborators shipped samples as frozen whole blood, isolated PBMCs, or DNA extracted from either of those sample types.

The V and J genes are TRBV12-3 or TRBV12-4 and TRBJ1-5; no D gene is confidently identified. The receptor was derived from a woman under 40 with COVID-19, enrolled during active disease. The sample consisted of peripheral blood. The CDR3 region: CASSSLPGQPQHF. The base sequence is TGTGCCAGCAGTTCGCTCCCGGGGCAGCCCCAGCATTTT.